The rows below give T cell receptor beta chains drawn from one sample of a study of siplizumab effects on memory and regulatory T cells. Using immunoSEQ multiplex PCR, the repertoire was profiled, and TCRdb retains in-frame clones only, with some absent. The sample holds around 100,000 clones, about 93% seen once. The sample comprised Tregs sorted from blood. The origin of the receptors is a human donor in good health. Each CDR3 is given with its conserved first and last residue. The order of the fields is J gene, clone size, V gene, D gene, CDR3 DNA, CDR3 protein. D genes are given only for firm matches. Only part of the rows carry a size: once, few, many, or a class if the clone is expanded.

J: TRBJ2-5; size: .; V: TRBV6-1; D: .; DNA: TGTGCCAGCAGTGATCAGGGTAGGGAGACCCAGTACTTC; CDR3: CASSDQGRETQYF
J: TRBJ1-1; size: once; V: TRBV7-9; D: .; DNA: TGTGCCAGCAGCTCAGGTATCCCTGAAGCTTTCTTT; CDR3: CASSSGIPEAFF
J: TRBJ1-1; size: .; V: TRBV20-1; D: .; DNA: TGCAGTGCTTGGCTCGTCGCTGAAGCTTTCTTT; CDR3: CSAWLVAEAFF
J: TRBJ1-1; size: .; V: TRBV15; D: .; DNA: TGTGCCACCAGCAGTCGACTCCAGAACCCCCTTGAAGCTTTCTTT; CDR3: CATSSRLQNPLEAFF
J: TRBJ1-6; size: .; V: TRBV5-1; D: .; DNA: TGCGCCAGCAGCTTGGTGGGTGGCAGCAATAATTCACCCCTCCACTTT; CDR3: CASSLVGGSNNSPLHF
J: TRBJ2-1; size: .; V: TRBV6-1; D: TRBD1; DNA: TGTGCCAGCAGAATACGGACAGGGGGTTACAATGAGCAGTTCTTC; CDR3: CASRIRTGGYNEQFF
J: TRBJ1-2; size: .; V: TRBV7-3; D: TRBD1; DNA: TGTGCCAGCAGCCTTTACTCCCTTGACAGGGTTGGCGCTAACTATGGCTACACCTTC; CDR3: CASSLYSLDRVGANYGYTF
J: TRBJ2-1; size: .; V: TRBV5-1; D: .; DNA: TGCGCCAGCAGCTTGGGTGGGTCTAATGAGCAGTTCTTC; CDR3: CASSLGGSNEQFF
J: TRBJ2-7; size: .; V: TRBV2; D: .; DNA: TGTGCCAGCAGTGCGTCCTTAGGGGGCTACGAGCAGTACTTC; CDR3: CASSASLGGYEQYF
J: TRBJ1-3; size: .; V: TRBV30; D: .; DNA: TGTGCCTGGAGATGGAAAGGTGGAAACACCATATATTTT; CDR3: CAWRWKGGNTIYF
J: TRBJ2-3; size: .; V: TRBV7-2; D: .; DNA: TGTGCCAGCAGCTTAGGGGGAGGCTCGTTAGATACGCAGTATTTT; CDR3: CASSLGGGSLDTQYF
J: TRBJ2-5; size: .; V: TRBV30; D: .; DNA: TGTGCCTGGAGTGGGCAGACCCAGTACTTC; CDR3: CAWSGQTQYF
J: TRBJ2-7; size: .; V: TRBV7-6; D: .; DNA: TGTGCCAGCAGCTTAGGCGGAGACCTCCCCGGGCAGTACTTC; CDR3: CASSLGGDLPGQYF
J: TRBJ1-5; size: .; V: TRBV6-1; D: TRBD1; DNA: TGTGCCAGCACCTTCGGGACAGTAACCAATCAGCCCCAGCATTTT; CDR3: CASTFGTVTNQPQHF
J: TRBJ2-7; size: .; V: TRBV10-3; D: .; DNA: TGTGCCATCAGGGCCCTGGAAGGAAGGTCCTACGAGCAGTACTTC; CDR3: CAIRALEGRSYEQYF
J: TRBJ2-7; size: .; V: TRBV5-1; D: TRBD2; DNA: TGCGCCAGCAGCTTAGGGGGACTAGCGGGAGTGTCCTACGAGCAGTACTTC; CDR3: CASSLGGLAGVSYEQYF
J: TRBJ2-1; size: once; V: TRBV7-9; D: .; DNA: TGTGCCAGCAGCTTCGGGCAGGGGAATGAGCAGTTCTTC; CDR3: CASSFGQGNEQFF
J: TRBJ2-1; size: .; V: TRBV27; D: .; DNA: TGTGCCAGCAGTTTGGCGGGGAGGTCTGTATACAATGAGCAGTTCTTC; CDR3: CASSLAGRSVYNEQFF
J: TRBJ2-7; size: once; V: TRBV20-1; D: .; DNA: TGCAGTGCTATGCGGGACCACGAGCAGTACTTC; CDR3: CSAMRDHEQYF
J: TRBJ2-5; size: .; V: TRBV2; D: .; DNA: TGTGCCAGCAGTGAAGCGTCCAGACAAGAGACCCAGTACTTC; CDR3: CASSEASRQETQYF
J: TRBJ1-2; size: .; V: TRBV7-6; D: .; DNA: TGTGCCAGCAGCCCTCGGGCCGGATGGTACTATGGCTACACCTTC; CDR3: CASSPRAGWYYGYTF
J: TRBJ1-1; size: .; V: TRBV9; D: TRBD1; DNA: TGTGCCAGCAGCCCCCGGACAGGGATAATGAACACTGAAGCTTTCTTT; CDR3: CASSPRTGIMNTEAFF
J: TRBJ1-5; size: .; V: TRBV29-1; D: .; DNA: TGCAGCGTTGTTAGTGGGGGTAATCAGCCCCAGCATTTT; CDR3: CSVVSGGNQPQHF
J: TRBJ2-3; size: .; V: TRBV7-2; D: TRBD2; DNA: TGTGCCAGCAGCCAGGACCGACTAGCGGGAAAGGATACGCAGTATTTT; CDR3: CASSQDRLAGKDTQYF
J: TRBJ2-7; size: .; V: TRBV5-4; D: .; DNA: TGTGCCAGCAGCCCGGGACTCCGGACCTACGAGCAGTACTTC; CDR3: CASSPGLRTYEQYF
J: TRBJ2-5; size: .; V: TRBV19; D: .; DNA: TGTGCCAGTAGTCTACGAGATCTGGGGACCCAGTACTTC; CDR3: CASSLRDLGTQYF
J: TRBJ1-2; size: .; V: TRBV14; D: .; DNA: TGTGCCAGCAGCCAAGAAGGAGGGGGGCGCAGGGGCTACACCTTC; CDR3: CASSQEGGGRRGYTF
J: TRBJ1-1; size: .; V: TRBV28; D: .; DNA: TGTGCCAGCAGTTTTGACAGGAACACTGAAGCTTTCTTT; CDR3: CASSFDRNTEAFF
J: TRBJ2-3; size: .; V: TRBV6-4; D: .; DNA: TGTGCCAGCAGTGAAATCGGACACCCTAGCACAGATACGCAGTATTTT; CDR3: CASSEIGHPSTDTQYF
J: TRBJ2-7; size: once; V: TRBV6-5; D: .; DNA: TGTGCCAGCACCACGGGCGGGGCCGGATTTTACGAGCAGTACTTC; CDR3: CASTTGGAGFYEQYF
J: TRBJ2-1; size: few; V: TRBV6-5; D: TRBD2; DNA: TGTGCCAGCAGTTACTCGTACGGGAGGATTGATGAGCAGTTCTTC; CDR3: CASSYSYGRIDEQFF
J: TRBJ2-3; size: few; V: TRBV5-1; D: TRBD2; DNA: TGCGCCAGCAGCTTACTAGCGGGAGGCACAGATACGCAGTATTTT; CDR3: CASSLLAGGTDTQYF
J: TRBJ2-3; size: .; V: TRBV11-2; D: TRBD2; DNA: TGTGCCAGCATCCCGTACGGGAGGGCGGTGACGCAGTATTTT; CDR3: CASIPYGRAVTQYF
J: TRBJ1-5; size: .; V: TRBV11-2; D: .; DNA: TGTGCCAGCAGCTTAGGCGAGGGAGATCAGCCCCAGCATTTT; CDR3: CASSLGEGDQPQHF
J: TRBJ2-2; size: .; V: TRBV12-5; D: .; DNA: TGTGCTAGTGGTTTGGCCACAGGGTTGGGACCCGGGGAGCTGTTTTTT; CDR3: CASGLATGLGPGELFF
J: TRBJ1-4; size: .; V: TRBV5-1; D: .; DNA: TGCGCCAGCAGCTTGGGTCGAGGCAATGAAAAACTGTTTTTT; CDR3: CASSLGRGNEKLFF
J: TRBJ2-1; size: .; V: TRBV30; D: .; DNA: TGTGCCTGGAGTGGACCCCGAGTCAATGAGCAGTTCTTC; CDR3: CAWSGPRVNEQFF
J: TRBJ1-5; size: .; V: TRBV6-1; D: .; DNA: TGTGCCAGCAGTCCTGGGGTGGTCTGGCAGCCCCAGCATTTT; CDR3: CASSPGVVWQPQHF
J: TRBJ2-1; size: .; V: TRBV29-1; D: .; DNA: TGCAGCGTCAGAGCGCGGAATGAGCAGTTCTTC; CDR3: CSVRARNEQFF
J: TRBJ2-1; size: .; V: TRBV7-9; D: TRBD2; DNA: TGTGCCAGCAGCCACCCCGGGACTAGCGGGGACCTCCGTAATGAGCAGTTCTTC; CDR3: CASSHPGTSGDLRNEQFF
J: TRBJ2-1; size: .; V: TRBV7-2; D: .; DNA: TGTGCCAGCAGCTTAATAGGGGGAGGCAATGAGCAGTTCTTC; CDR3: CASSLIGGGNEQFF
J: TRBJ2-7; size: .; V: TRBV7-9; D: .; DNA: TGTGCCAGCAGCCTGACACGTTACGAGCAGTACTTC; CDR3: CASSLTRYEQYF
J: TRBJ2-5; size: .; V: TRBV19; D: .; DNA: TGTGCCAGTAGTATAGTGGGAACAGGTTGGCGAGAGACCCAGTACTTC; CDR3: CASSIVGTGWRETQYF
J: TRBJ2-7; size: .; V: TRBV29-1; D: TRBD2; DNA: TGCAGCGTTGTAGCGGGATCTGTTGGCGAGCAGTACTTC; CDR3: CSVVAGSVGEQYF
J: TRBJ2-6; size: .; V: TRBV19; D: .; DNA: TGTGCCAGTAGTATCCGGGCAGGGTTAGCTTCTGGGGCCAACGTCCTGACTTTC; CDR3: CASSIRAGLASGANVLTF
J: TRBJ1-2; size: .; V: TRBV10-2; D: .; DNA: TGCGCCAGCAGTGAGGCAGGGCTTTATGGCTACACCTTC; CDR3: CASSEAGLYGYTF
J: TRBJ1-5; size: .; V: TRBV10-3; D: .; DNA: TGTGCCATCGGTAGCCAGGAGAATCAGCCCCAGCATTTT; CDR3: CAIGSQENQPQHF
J: TRBJ2-5; size: .; V: TRBV18; D: TRBD1; DNA: TGTGCCAGCTCAGTTTATCCGGGACAGGGAGCGGAGACCCAGTACTTC; CDR3: CASSVYPGQGAETQYF
J: TRBJ2-3; size: .; V: TRBV19; D: .; DNA: TGTGCCAGTAGTAGTGGGATCCCAGATACGCAGTATTTT; CDR3: CASSSGIPDTQYF
J: TRBJ2-5; size: once; V: TRBV7-9; D: .; DNA: TGTGCCAGCAGCTTAGGAGGATTCCAAGAGACCCAGTACTTC; CDR3: CASSLGGFQETQYF